This passage covers 13 T cell receptor beta chains from one sample sequenced in a study of shared clonotypes between healthy human individuals. Here immunoSEQ multiplex PCR was the method, and the copy in TCRdb shows in-frame clones only, minus some. The top ten clones hold 12% of a sample with 450,000 to 500,000 clones, around four fifths of them seen once. The sample consisted of PBMCs. The receptors were sampled from a woman aged 40-49 years in good health. Some clones in this sample may be carry-over from other donors' samples.

V usage is TRBV18 and J usage is TRBJ1-5; 8 nucleotides align to TRBD1. Germline values: CDR1 KGHSH, CDR2 LQKENI. Losses at the gene ends were 3 bases for V and 1 base for J; bases not matched to a gene: 2. The CDR3 covers 15 residues. CDR3 protein: CASSPWTGSNQPQHF. For the CDR3, the DNA is TGTGCCAGCTCACCCTGGACAGGGAGCAATCAGCCCCAGCATTTT.

The V gene is TRBV4-2, the J gene TRBJ1-4; D uncertain. V lost 0 bases to trimming and J lost 4 bases, with 18 bases between them. The germline CDR1 and CDR2 sequences are LGHNA and YNFKEQ. This CDR3 region has 18 residues. The CDR3 sequence is CASSQDSRDDRDNEKLFF. The CDR3 region has the DNA TGTGCCAGCAGCCAAGATTCCAGAGACGACCGTGATAATGAAAAACTGTTTTTT.

The chain uses TRBV5-6 and TRBJ2-3; 8 nucleotides match TRBD2. CDR3 length: 15 residues. CDR1 is SGHDT, CDR2 YYEEEE, per germline. V dropped 4 bases and J dropped 2; count of bases not matched to a gene: 6. CDR3 sequence: CASSQGLGITDTQYF. The CDR3 DNA follows: TGTGCCAGCAGCCAGGGACTAGGAATCACAGATACGCAGTATTTT.

This sequence joins TRBV7-3 and TRBJ2-5, with TRBD2 matching over 7 bases. CDR3 size: 15 residues. V shed 2 bases and J 4 bases; nucleotides not matched to a gene: 7. Germline CDR1 and CDR2: SGHTA and FQGTGA. CDR3: CASSLFASGRETQYF. The CDR3 DNA follows: TGTGCCAGCAGCTTATTCGCTAGCGGTAGAGAGACCCAGTACTTC.

The chain uses TRBV29-1 and TRBJ2-3; D perhaps matches TRBD2 (6 bases). This CDR3 is 12 amino acids long. Germline CDR1 and CDR2: SQVTM and ANQGSEA. V lost 4 bases and J lost 4, with 9 bases in between. In nucleotides, the CDR3 is TGCAGCGTTGGCAGGGAGGCAGATACGCAGTATTTT. Amino acids: CSVGREADTQYF.

This clone was seen more than once but under ten times. The chain recombines TRBV11-3 with TRBJ2-3; 8 bases match TRBD2. This CDR3 contains 14 residues. Germline values: CDR1 SGHNT, CDR2 YENEEA. V trimming: 5 bases; J trimming: 0 bases; junction bases outside the gene matches: 1. The CDR3 region has the DNA TGTGCCAGCAGCCCTAGCGGGAGCACAGATACGCAGTATTTT. It yields the protein CASSPSGSTDTQYF.

CDR3 protein: CASSLGGLGNQPQHF. The CDR3 nucleotides read TGTGCCAGCAGTTTAGGGGGTTTGGGCAATCAGCCCCAGCATTTT. This sequence joins TRBV28 and TRBJ1-5, with D possibly TRBD1 on 5 matching bases. V was cut by 2 bases and J by 2 bases, with 10 bases left in between. The CDR3 contains 15 residues. Germline V gene sequence: CDR1 MDHEN, CDR2 SYDVKM.

V usage is TRBV28 and J usage is TRBJ1-5; possibly TRBD1 for D (5 bases). Germline lookup yields CDR1 MDHEN and CDR2 SYDVKM. V gave up 4 bases and J gave up 0 bases, with 16 bases separating them. The CDR3 has 17 amino acids. CDR3 in amino acids: CASSWSPGLNSNQPQHF. For the CDR3, the DNA is TGTGCCAGCAGTTGGTCCCCGGGGCTCAATAGCAATCAGCCCCAGCATTTT.

The J gene is TRBJ1-1, the V gene TRBV5-1, with 9 bases fitting TRBD1. Germline V gene sequence: CDR1 SGHRS, CDR2 YFSETQ. J gave up 5 bases and V 1 base, and 6 bases lay outside the gene matches. The CDR3 loop spans 15 amino acids. DNA of the CDR3: TGCGCCAGCAGCTTGTCCCGGGACAGGGTTACTGAAGCTTTCTTT. This sequence encodes CASSLSRDRVTEAFF.

V is TRBV2 and J is TRBJ2-3; 14 positions match TRBD2. With 7 bases clipped from V and 4 bases from J, the junction kept 7 bases outside the gene matches. The CDR3 covers 16 residues. Germline CDR1 and CDR2: SNHLY and FYNNEI. In DNA, the CDR3 is TGTGCCAGCATAGGGACTAGCGGGAGCGACGCAGATACGCAGTATTTT. This sequence encodes CASIGTSGSDADTQYF.

The V call is TRBV5-1, the J call TRBJ1-2; D remains unclear. Germline CDR1 reads SGHRS; CDR2 reads YFSETQ. The CDR3 runs 14 residues. V lost 4 bases to trimming and J lost 4 bases, with 14 bases between them. The CDR3 here is CASSISGVFYGYTF. For the CDR3, the DNA is TGCGCCAGCAGCATATCCGGGGTATTCTATGGCTACACCTTC.

As to this clone: A much larger clonotype is one base distant, so this may be a read error. V and J are TRBV6-6 and TRBJ2-2; D ambiguous. The germline CDR1 and CDR2 sequences are MNHNY and SVGAGI (reference sequence). Trimming pared 6 bases from V and 3 bases from J, leaving 2 bases between. CDR3 length: 11 amino acids. DNA for the CDR3: TGTGCCAGCAGATACACCGGGGAGCTGTTTTTT. Translating gives CASRYTGELFF.

The chain employs TRBV28 and TRBJ2-5, with D possibly being TRBD1 (5 bases). Per germline, CDR1 MDHEN and CDR2 SYDVKM. This CDR3 is 14 amino acids long. Between the trimmed V and J ends, which lost 5 bases and 2 bases, there was a span of 12 bases. The CDR3 loop reads CASSPVGAQETQYF. The CDR3 nucleotides read TGTGCCAGCAGTCCTGTAGGGGCACAAGAGACCCAGTACTTC.